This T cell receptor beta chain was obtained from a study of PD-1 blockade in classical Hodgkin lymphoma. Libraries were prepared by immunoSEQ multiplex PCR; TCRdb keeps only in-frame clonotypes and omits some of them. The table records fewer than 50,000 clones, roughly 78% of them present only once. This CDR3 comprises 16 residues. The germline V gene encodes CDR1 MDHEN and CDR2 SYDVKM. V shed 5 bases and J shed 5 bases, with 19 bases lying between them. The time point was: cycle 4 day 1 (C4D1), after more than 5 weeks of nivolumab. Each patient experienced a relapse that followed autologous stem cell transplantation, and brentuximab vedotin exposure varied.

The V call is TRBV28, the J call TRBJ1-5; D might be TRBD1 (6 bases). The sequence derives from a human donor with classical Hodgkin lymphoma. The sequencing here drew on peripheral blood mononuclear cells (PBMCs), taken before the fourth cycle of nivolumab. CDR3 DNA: TGTGCCAGCAGTGGGGGCGGTCAGACGGCCTATCAGCCCCAGCATTTT. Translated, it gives CASSGGGQTAYQPQHF.